This T cell receptor (beta chain) was recorded in a study of blood T cell repertoires in COVID-19. At the level of the study: Samples representing acute and convalescent COVID-19 were sourced from the United States, Italy and Spain.

The CDR3 length is 14 residues. From germline, CDR1 is MNHEY and CDR2 SVGEGT. The V end lost 6 bases, the J end lost 2 bases, and 13 bases lay between the germline ends. Original data processing: Estimates of nucleated cell counts were drawn from the amplification of reference gene primers. Assay used: immunoSEQ multiplex PCR; TCRdb lists only in-frame clones, some missing. V, J and clone size are taken as reported in that table, and D and trimming were inferred from the DNA itself. The sample has 110,000 or so clones, about nine tenths seen once; the top ten hold 2.4%. The TCR originated in a human donor in a cohort sampled during active COVID-19. Sample: peripheral blood. The J gene is TRBJ2-5, the V gene TRBV6-2 or TRBV6-3, with D tentatively TRBD1 (6 bases). CDR3 loop: CASSHRVSQETQYF. The CDR3 DNA is TGTGCCAGCAGCCACAGGGTCAGTCAAGAGACCCAGTACTTC.